The 29 T cell receptor beta chains presented below share a single source sample, sequenced in a study of blood T cell repertoires in COVID-19. The data were produced by immunoSEQ multiplex PCR, yet TCRdb's version contains in-frame clones alone and is incomplete. The sample has 150,000 to 200,000 clones, approximately 90% seen once. The source material was peripheral blood. The receptors shown here come from a woman aged 80 or over in a cohort sampled during active or convalescent COVID-19.

The chain employs TRBV5-1 and TRBJ2-7, with 10 nucleotides matching TRBD2. CDR1 and CDR2 (germline): SGHRS, YFSETQ. This CDR3 comprises 15 residues. V lost 1 base to trimming and J lost 0 bases; unmatched junction nucleotides: 1. This CDR3 reads CASSLSSGSSYEQYV. CDR3 DNA sequence: TGCGCCAGCAGCTTGTCTAGCGGGAGCTCCTACGAGCAGTACGTC.

The chain combines TRBV5-4 with TRBJ1-6; D may be TRBD1 (5 bases). This CDR3 spans 15 amino acids. With 1 base removed from V and 9 bases from J, the gap between germline ends came to 14 bases. Germline values: CDR1 SGHNT, CDR2 YYREEE (reference sequence). Here the CDR3 DNA reads TGTGCCAGCAGCTTGCGATGGGGCGACGGTTCACCCCTCCACTTT. Translation: CASSLRWGDGSPLHF. The full variable domain, rest sourced from reference TRBV5-4 and TRBJ1-6, is ETGVTQSPTHLIKTRGQQVTLRCSSQSGHNTVSWYQQALGQGPQFIFQYYREEENGRGNFPPRFSGLQFPNYSSELNVNALELDDSALYLCASSLRWGDGSPLHFGNGTRLTVT.

This rearrangement joins TRBV7-9 to TRBJ1-1, with 10 bases that match TRBD1. CDR1 is SEHNR and CDR2 is FQNEAQ in the germline V gene (reference sequence). V gave up 1 base and J gave up 10 bases; unmatched junction bases: 6. This CDR3 has 14 amino acids. CDR3 nucleotide sequence: TGTGCCAGCAGCTTAGTGTGGGACAGGGGAGTAGCTTTCTTT. Translated: CASSLVWDRGVAFF.

This sequence joins TRBV11-2 and TRBJ2-7, with TRBD1 as a possible D gene (5 bases). Trimming left V 1 base short and J 6 bases short, with 7 bases between. This CDR3 has 12 residues. The V gene's germline CDR1 is SGHAT and CDR2 FQNNGV. CDR3 sequence: CASSLVTGEQYV. DNA of the CDR3: TGTGCCAGCAGCTTAGTTACAGGCGAGCAGTACGTC.

This clone appeared a few times. The V call is TRBV2, the J call TRBJ2-3, with a possible D match to TRBD2 (5 bases). V lost 1 base and J lost 2, with 13 bases in between. CDR1 is SNHLY, CDR2 FYNNEI, per germline. The CDR3 extends over 16 amino acids. CDR3 bases: TGTGCCAGCAGTGAAGGGCGGGCCCCATACACAGATACGCAGTATTTT. Translation: CASSEGRAPYTDTQYF.

The V and J genes are TRBV27 and TRBJ1-2; 9 nucleotides match TRBD1. Germline CDR1 MNHEY, CDR2 SMNVEV (reference sequence). The CDR3 runs to 14 residues. The V and J ends lost 6 bases and 4 bases, in that order; junction bases with no gene match: 6. The CDR3 region is CASRGTGSFYGYTF. In nucleotides, the CDR3 is TGTGCCAGCAGGGGGACAGGGAGTTTCTATGGCTACACCTTC.

The chain uses TRBV6-5 and TRBJ2-5, with D possibly matching TRBD2 (5 bases). The CDR3 runs to 13 residues. Trimming removed 5 bases from V and 2 bases from J, with 9 bases in between. Looked up from germline, CDR1 is MNHEY and CDR2 is SVGAGI. CDR3: CASSPTSQETQYF. In nucleotides, the CDR3 is TGTGCCAGCAGTCCAACTAGTCAAGAGACCCAGTACTTC.

The V gene is TRBV2, the J gene TRBJ2-7; 8 bases match TRBD1. The CDR3 is 12 amino acids. Looked up from germline, CDR1 is SNHLY and CDR2 is FYNNEI. CDR3 DNA: TGTTCCGATCGGACAGGGAACTACGAGCAGTACGTC. The encoded protein is CSDRTGNYEQYV.

This clone appeared once. CDR3 in DNA: TGTGCCAGCAGTTATCTCTGGTTAGATGCCACCGGGGAGCTGTTTTTT. This encodes CASSYLWLDATGELFF. This chain uses TRBV6-5 with TRBJ2-2, with D unresolved. The V end was cut by 3 bases, the J end by 4 bases, with 15 bases between. The germline gives CDR1 MNHEY, CDR2 SVGAGI. This CDR3 region has 16 residues.

The gene calls are TRBV19 and TRBJ2-1, with TRBD2 matching over 7 bases. V was pared by 3 bases and J by 2 bases, with 4 bases of the junction left unmatched. CDR3 length equals 15 residues. From germline, CDR1 is LNHDA and CDR2 SQIVND (reference sequence). The CDR3 DNA sequence: TGTGCCAGTAGTATGCGTCGGGGGGCCTACAATGAGCAGTTCTTC. Protein sequence: CASSMRRGAYNEQFF.

The chain recombines TRBV5-5 with TRBJ1-2, with a tentative D call TRBD1 (5 bases). CDR3 length equals 14 residues. V shed 7 bases and J shed 5 bases, with 18 bases lying between them. Germline V lookup: CDR1 SGHKS, CDR2 YYEKEE (reference sequence). The CDR3: CASLLGGREYGYTF. The CDR3 nucleotides read TGTGCCAGCCTCCTCGGTGGCAGGGAATATGGCTACACCTTC.

The V and J genes are TRBV6-6 and TRBJ2-7; 8 nucleotides agree with TRBD1. V lost 4 bases and J lost 0; bases outside the gene matches: 5. This CDR3 is built from 15 residues. CDR1 and CDR2 from the germline V gene are MNHNY and SVGAGI (reference sequence). The DNA for the CDR3 is TGTGCCAGCAGTTCCCCGGACAGGGTCTCCTACGAGCAGTACTTC. It translates to CASSSPDRVSYEQYF.

J is TRBJ2-1 and V is TRBV3-1 (or the pseudogene TRBV3-2); the D gene is possibly TRBD1 (6 bases). Germline V gene data show CDR1 as LGHDT and CDR2 as YNNKEL (reference sequence). The ends were cut back, 3 bases at V and 4 bases at J, with 19 bases in the middle. The CDR3 contains 17 residues. The CDR3 nucleotides are TGTGCCAGCAGCCACTCGCCCCTGAGACAGGCATACAATGAGCAGTTCTTC. It encodes CASSHSPLRQAYNEQFF.

This clone has a handful of counts. CDR3 residues: CASSPNYNSPLHF. The CDR3 DNA sequence: TGTGCCAGCAGCCCCAACTATAATTCACCCCTCCACTTT. The J gene is TRBJ1-6, the V gene TRBV11-2, with D hard to call. V lost 5 bases and J 3 bases, leaving 5 bases between the germline ends. Germline CDR1 SGHAT, CDR2 FQNNGV. The CDR3 consists of 13 residues. Drawing the rest from reference TRBV11-2 and TRBJ1-6, the complete variable domain is EAGVAQSPRYKIIEKRQSVAFWCNPISGHATLYWYQQILGQGPKLLIQFQNNGVVDDSQLPKDRFSAERLKGVDSTLKIQPAKLEDSAVYLCASSPNYNSPLHFGNGTRLTVT.

The gene calls are TRBV11-2 and TRBJ1-3; maybe TRBD1 (6 bases). The CDR3 totals 14 residues. Trimming stripped 5 bases from V and 0 bases from J, with 8 bases between. Germline values: CDR1 SGHAT, CDR2 FQNNGV. The chain's CDR3 is CASSPDSSGNTIYF. The DNA for the CDR3 is TGTGCCAGCAGCCCGGACAGCTCTGGAAACACCATATATTTT.

This sequence joins TRBV4-1 and TRBJ1-2, with D tentatively TRBD1 (6 bases). V shed 3 bases and J shed 4 bases, with 18 bases lying between them. Germline V CDR1 and CDR2: MGHRA, YSYEKL. CDR3 length: 16 residues. The CDR3 DNA reads as TGCGCCAGCAGCCAGGCCCCCCGACAGGCCGGCTATGGCTACACCTTC. It is translated as CASSQAPRQAGYGYTF.

This clone was seen only a few times. This chain uses TRBV7-2 with TRBJ1-1, with TRBD1 matching 8 bases. V was pared by 6 bases and J by 3 bases, with 6 bases of the junction left unmatched. The CDR3 is 14 residues long. Per germline, CDR1 SGHTA and CDR2 FQGNSA. CDR3 sequence: CASRKGQGDTEAFF. DNA of the CDR3: TGTGCCAGCAGGAAAGGACAGGGTGACACTGAAGCTTTCTTT.

V is TRBV7-8 and J is TRBJ2-1; 15 bases are shared with TRBD2. The length of the CDR3 is 17 residues. Germline trimming cut 3 bases from V and 8 bases from J; bases unmatched to any gene: 8. Looked up from germline, CDR1 is SGHVS and CDR2 is FQNEAQ. The CDR3 bases are TGTGCCAGCAGCTTGCGGACTAGCGGGGGGGCCGGGCATGAGCAGTTCTTC. Translated, it gives CASSLRTSGGAGHEQFF.

The count of this clone is one. The rearrangement links TRBV4-3 to TRBJ2-2, with TRBD1 matching over 8 bases. The CDR3 runs to 16 residues. The V gene end was trimmed by 0 bases and the J gene end by 5 bases; junction bases not matched to a gene: 5. Germline V gives CDR1 LGHNA, CDR2 YSLEER. This chain's CDR3 is CASSQDRGLRTGELFF. The CDR3 coding sequence is TGCGCCAGCAGCCAAGACAGGGGGCTACGGACCGGGGAGCTGTTTTTT.

The chain joins TRBV10-3 to TRBJ2-7; a weak D match, TRBD1 (6 bases). This CDR3 is 15 amino acids long. Germline CDR1 and CDR2: ENHRY and SYGVKD. The V gene lost 0 bases and the J gene lost 2 bases, with 11 bases spanning the gap. In nucleotides, the CDR3 is TGTGCCATCAGTGAGTCAGGGACACAGACCTACGAGCAGTACTTC. It specifies CAISESGTQTYEQYF.

The gene calls are TRBV28 and TRBJ1-4; D uncertain. Germline-derived CDR1 and CDR2 are MDHEN and SYDVKM. This CDR3 spans 12 amino acids. Between the trimmed V and J ends, which lost 6 bases and 4 bases, there was a span of 6 bases. CDR3 in amino acids: CASSQNNEKLFF. In nucleotides, the CDR3 is TGTGCCAGCAGCCAAAATAATGAAAAACTGTTTTTT.

The V and J genes are TRBV5-4 and TRBJ2-7; 8 nucleotides agree with TRBD1. The CDR3 contains 15 residues. V lost 5 bases to trimming and J lost 1 base; unmatched junction nucleotides: 8. CDR1 is SGHNT, CDR2 YYREEE, per germline (reference sequence). The CDR3, as DNA: TGTGCCAGCAGTACGGGACAGGACTCTTCCTACGAGCAGTACTTC. The encoded protein is CASSTGQDSSYEQYF.

The genes are TRBV27 and TRBJ1-3, with D perhaps TRBD1 (5 bases). Trimming took 2 bases from V and 9 from J, leaving 14 bases between them. This CDR3 contains 14 residues. Germline values: CDR1 MNHEY, CDR2 SMNVEV (reference sequence). The chain's CDR3 is CASSLRALRGTIYF. The DNA of the CDR3 is TGTGCCAGCAGTTTACGAGCCTTAAGGGGCACCATATATTTT.

This clone was detected once. The chain uses TRBV19 and TRBJ1-4; D not resolved. Trimming took off 7 bases at V and 0 bases at J, with 15 bases between the two ends. The CDR3 spans 16 residues. CDR1 is LNHDA and CDR2 is SQIVND in the germline V gene (reference sequence). The CDR3 loop reads CASNWRGGATNEKLFF. CDR3 DNA sequence: TGTGCCAGTAATTGGCGGGGTGGTGCAACTAATGAAAAACTGTTTTTT.

This chain links TRBV4-3 with TRBJ2-3, with D uncertain. The CDR3 is 14 residues long. The V gene lost 1 base and the J gene lost 1 base, with 6 bases spanning the gap. Germline V lookup: CDR1 LGHNA, CDR2 YSLEER. This CDR3 reads CASSQVAGTDTQYF. The CDR3 coding sequence is TGCGCCAGCAGCCAAGTCGCGGGCACAGATACGCAGTATTTT.

This clone was picked up a small number of times. The chain joins TRBV30 to TRBJ1-5, with TRBD1 matching over 7 bases. Germline CDR1 is GTSNPN and CDR2 is SVGIG (reference sequence). CDR3 size: 14 residues. J lost 7 bases, V lost 5 bases, and 11 bases had no gene match. The CDR3 DNA is TGTGCCTGGTCGACACAGGGGAACGGCCAGCCCCAGCATTTT. It specifies CAWSTQGNGQPQHF. Full variable domain (missing parts from reference TRBV30 and TRBJ1-5): SQTIHQWPATLVQPVGSPLSLECTVEGTSNPNLYWYRQAAGRGLQLLFYSVGIGQISSEVPQNLSASRPQDRQFILSSKKLLLSDSGFYLCAWSTQGNGQPQHFGDGTRLSIL.

The chain couples TRBV28 to TRBJ2-1; the match to TRBD1 covers 9 bases. Germline values: CDR1 MDHEN, CDR2 SYDVKM. This CDR3 has 15 residues. J was trimmed by 8 bases and V by 8 bases; bases with no gene match: 13. CDR3 in DNA: TGTGCCAGCTCAGAAACGGGACAGGGTAATTATGAGCAGTTCTTC. Encoded protein: CASSETGQGNYEQFF. Together with reference TRBV28 and TRBJ2-1, the CDR3 gives the full variable domain: DVKVTQSSRYLVKRTGEKVFLECVQDMDHENMFWYRQDPGLGLRLIYFSYDVKMKEKGDIPEGYSVSREKKERFSLILESASTNQTSMYLCASSETGQGNYEQFFGPGTRLTVL.

The chain joins TRBV30 to TRBJ1-6, with D tentatively TRBD1 (6 bases). CDR3 length: 13 amino acids. Trimming cost V 3 bases and J 9 bases, with 12 bases left between them. Germline V lookup: CDR1 GTSNPN, CDR2 SVGIG (reference sequence). The CDR3 region is CAWRQGPGSPLHF. The CDR3 nucleotides are TGTGCCTGGAGGCAGGGGCCCGGTTCACCCCTCCACTTT.

V usage is TRBV15 and J usage is TRBJ2-3; maybe TRBD1 (6 bases). V was cut by 3 bases and J by 2 bases, with 15 bases left in between. CDR1 LNHNV and CDR2 YYDKDF come from the germline V gene (reference sequence). The CDR3 extends over 16 amino acids. This CDR3 reads CATSRGGQLLTDTQYF. DNA of the CDR3: TGTGCCACCAGCAGGGGCGGACAGCTCCTCACAGATACGCAGTATTTT.